This TCR beta chain was profiled in a study of early stage breast cancer tumors. This table comes from immunoSEQ multiplex PCR, and its TCRdb copy is limited to in-frame clones, with some not included. The table records approximately 48,000 clones, under 95% of them present only once. The germline V gene has CDR1 MDHEN and CDR2 SYDVKM. This CDR3 spans 9 amino acids. Trimming shortened V by 11 bases and J by 9 bases, and 8 bases separated the two germline ends. Sequenced input: blood. The chain joins TRBV28 to TRBJ1-3; no reliable D call. The source is a person in their 70s with breast cancer. The CDR3 region has the DNA TGTGCCGTCATTAGCACCATATATTTT. Translating gives CAVISTIYF.